This TCR beta chain originates from a study of PD-L1 blockade in urothelial cancer. Method: immunoSEQ multiplex PCR; TCRdb's copy keeps in-frame clones and lacks some. Of tens of thousands of clones in the sample, about 90% were seen once. J was trimmed by 9 bases and V by 6 bases; bases with no gene match: 5. Germline V gene sequence: CDR1 SGHAT, CDR2 FQNNGV. The CDR3 contains 13 residues. The time point is: pretreatment peripheral blood. The rearrangement joins TRBV11-2 to TRBJ2-1; 10 nucleotides align to TRBD2. This specimen was PBMCs, taken around atezolizumab (anti-PD-L1) treatment. This TCR derives from a man in his sixties with urothelial cancer. DNA of the CDR3: TGTGCCAGCAGGTGGCTAGCGGGAGTTGAGCAGTTCTTC. Translated: CASRWLAGVEQFF.